This is a list of T cell receptor beta chains from one sample in a study of monozygotic twins with inflammatory bowel disease. TCRdb reworked the 5' RACE reads into one entry per CDR3 protein, no DNA. The table lists approximately 400,000 distinct CDR3 sequences, with approximately 2.3% in the top ten. Sequencing was done on a sample of blood. The receptors derive from a human donor with ulcerative colitis or Crohn's disease, or a healthy co-twin of an affected twin (not recorded which). CDR3s include the opening cysteine and the closing phenylalanine or tryptophan.

J,V,CDR3
TRBJ2-1,TRBV12-3/TRBV12-4,CASSLIIGLASNEQFF
TRBJ2-3,TRBV2,CASGRVEGDTQYF
TRBJ1-1,TRBV18,CASSPAPPGTAFF
TRBJ2-7,TRBV29-1,CSVERGGPGTGVAYEQYF
TRBJ1-2,TRBV9,CASSDAGGGADGYTF
TRBJ2-2,TRBV6-5,CASSYSLGDWANTGELFF
TRBJ2-2,TRBV5-1,CASSLQGTPNTGELFF
TRBJ2-2,TRBV9,CASSVEGGEGTRELFF
TRBJ2-5,TRBV5-1,CASSLELPDQETQYF
TRBJ2-3,TRBV3-1,CASSQGRMGNTDTQYF
TRBJ1-3,TRBV11-2,CASSFVSGRGNTIYF
TRBJ2-7,TRBV6-2/TRBV6-3,CAIGPGTSGYEQYF
TRBJ2-5,TRBV12-3/TRBV12-4,CASTLYPAEETQYF
TRBJ2-7,TRBV5-6,CASSSLRATYEQYF
TRBJ2-1,TRBV7-2,CASSPLSAPEQFF
TRBJ2-1,TRBV5-1,CASSLGPANNEQFF
TRBJ1-5,TRBV6-2/TRBV6-3,CASRATGNGQPQHF
TRBJ2-7,TRBV6-1,CASSVGTLYEQYF
TRBJ2-1,TRBV12-3/TRBV12-4,CASSLSQLDNEQFF
TRBJ2-1,TRBV6-2/TRBV6-3,CASTRGGPNEQFF
TRBJ2-2,TRBV5-1,CASSPAGVRSTGELFF
TRBJ2-7,TRBV30,CAWGQGTYEQYF
TRBJ2-1,TRBV7-9,CASSLVGGLNEQFF
TRBJ2-1,TRBV5-1,CASSLTSGYNEQFF
TRBJ2-3,TRBV15,CATSRDRGSFTDTQYF
TRBJ2-5,TRBV7-2,CASSPSGTSGETQYF
TRBJ2-3,TRBV6-2/TRBV6-3,CASSYSLIQRTDTQYF
TRBJ2-1,TRBV29-1,CSVEGGEVSNEQFF
TRBJ2-3,TRBV7-7,CASSLSGGATDTQYF
TRBJ2-3,TRBV12-3/TRBV12-4,CASGLAGVPDTQYF
TRBJ2-1,TRBV10-3,CAISESRQGVDEQFF
TRBJ2-1,TRBV7-3,CASSYAGDYNEQFF
TRBJ1-3,TRBV15,CATSRAGGRNTIYF
TRBJ2-1,TRBV20-1,CSAQTGLAYNEQFF
TRBJ1-3,TRBV7-9,CASSLGTGNTIYF
TRBJ2-7,TRBV10-3,CAISEPPIYEQYF
TRBJ2-1,TRBV27,CASSLPSSLEQFF
TRBJ1-1,TRBV29-1,CSVLLQGRDTEAFF
TRBJ2-7,TRBV5-1,CASSLEDEQYF
TRBJ1-6,TRBV7-9,CASSTLTGGMAPLHF
TRBJ2-5,TRBV30,CAFSGQLPETQYF
TRBJ1-5,TRBV27,CASSWRQGNQPQHF
TRBJ2-1,TRBV5-1,CASSLVEAGGGNEQFF
TRBJ2-7,TRBV28,CASSGGRQEYF
TRBJ1-1,TRBV20-1,CSASLVVEAEAFF
TRBJ2-2,TRBV30,CAWRQSGTGELFF
TRBJ2-4,TRBV29-1,CSVEGGAKNIQYF
TRBJ2-1,TRBV2,CASLGLAGPWYEQFF
TRBJ1-1,TRBV7-2,CASSWGGPMNTEAFF
TRBJ1-5,TRBV2,CASTQGVPGNQPQHF
TRBJ2-7,TRBV30,CAWTLFDARGRYEQYF
TRBJ1-2,TRBV15,CATSRDRGIPYGYTF
TRBJ2-5,TRBV11-1,CASSSAKPGLAGGETQYF
TRBJ2-2,TRBV5-1,CASSARETVRTGELFF
TRBJ2-2,TRBV11-1,CASSAPLRRGQNTGELFF